The present T cell receptor (beta chain) was sequenced within a study of immune evolution from preneoplasia to lung adenocarcinoma. About the study: HLA loss of heterozygosity: around 6.5% AIS, about 15% MIA, 30% to 35% ADC, none AAH. Points from the study as a whole: Top clone share appeared to fall from AAH through AIS, MIA, adenocarcinoma. Compared with EGFR-mutant or double wild-type lesions, KRAS-mutant nodules were more clonal. Later-stage lesions seemingly showed higher T cell density and diversity than normal lung.

A note on this clone: The antigen remains unidentified.

Germline V lookup: CDR1 SGDLS, CDR2 YYNGEE. The trim removed 4 bases at V and 3 bases at J, leaving 6 bases unmatched. The CDR3 loop spans 15 amino acids. Some clones are missing from TCRdb's copy, which holds only in-frame ones; the method was immunoSEQ multiplex PCR. The sample includes thousands of clones, around four fifths of them seen just once. Sequencing input: FFPE lung adenocarcinoma in situ tissue. The TCR was taken from a person aged 60-79 years with lung adenocarcinoma. The V and J genes are TRBV9 and TRBJ1-4, with 7 positions matching TRBD1. CDR3 protein: CASSPGQVANEKLFF. In nucleotides, the CDR3 is TGTGCCAGCAGCCCAGGACAGGTGGCTAATGAAAAACTGTTTTTT. The full variable domain, with the rest looked up from reference TRBV9 and TRBJ1-4, is DSGVTQTPKHLITATGQRVTLRCSPRSGDLSVYWYQQSLDQGLQFLIQYYNGEERAKGNILERFSAQQFPDLHSELNLSSLELGDSALYFCASSPGQVANEKLFFGSGTQLSVL.